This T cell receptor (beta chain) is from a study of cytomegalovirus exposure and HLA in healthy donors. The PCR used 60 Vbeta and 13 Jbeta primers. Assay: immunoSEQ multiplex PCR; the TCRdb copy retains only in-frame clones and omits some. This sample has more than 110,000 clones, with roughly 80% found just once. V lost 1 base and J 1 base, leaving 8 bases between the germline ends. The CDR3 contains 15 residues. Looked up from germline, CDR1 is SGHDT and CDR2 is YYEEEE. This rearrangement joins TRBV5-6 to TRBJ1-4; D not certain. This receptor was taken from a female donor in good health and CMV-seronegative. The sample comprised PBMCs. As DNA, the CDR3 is TGTGCCAGCAGCTTGTATTCCAGAACTAATGAAAAACTGTTTTTT. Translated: CASSLYSRTNEKLFF.